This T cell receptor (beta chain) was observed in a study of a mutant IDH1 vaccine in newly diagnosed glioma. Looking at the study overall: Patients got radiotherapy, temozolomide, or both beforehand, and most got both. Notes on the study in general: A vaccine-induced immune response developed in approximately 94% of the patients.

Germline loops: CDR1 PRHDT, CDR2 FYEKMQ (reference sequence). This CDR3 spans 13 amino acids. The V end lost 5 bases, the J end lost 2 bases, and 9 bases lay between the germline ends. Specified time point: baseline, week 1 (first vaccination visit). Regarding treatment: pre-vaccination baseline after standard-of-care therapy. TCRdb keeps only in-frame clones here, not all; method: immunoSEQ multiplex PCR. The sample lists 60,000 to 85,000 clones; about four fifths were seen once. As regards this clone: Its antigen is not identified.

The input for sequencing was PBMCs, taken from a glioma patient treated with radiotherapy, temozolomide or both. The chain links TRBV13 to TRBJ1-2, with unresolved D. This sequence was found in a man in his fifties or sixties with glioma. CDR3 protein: CASSSGRNYGYTF. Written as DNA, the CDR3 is TGTGCCAGCAGCAGTGGAAGAAACTATGGCTACACCTTC. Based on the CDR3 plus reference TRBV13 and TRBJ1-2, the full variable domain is AAGVIQSPRHLIKEKRETATLKCYPIPRHDTVYWYQQGPGQDPQFLISFYEKMQSDKGSIPDRFSAQQFSDYHSELNMSSLELGDSALYFCASSSGRNYGYTFGSGTRLTVV.